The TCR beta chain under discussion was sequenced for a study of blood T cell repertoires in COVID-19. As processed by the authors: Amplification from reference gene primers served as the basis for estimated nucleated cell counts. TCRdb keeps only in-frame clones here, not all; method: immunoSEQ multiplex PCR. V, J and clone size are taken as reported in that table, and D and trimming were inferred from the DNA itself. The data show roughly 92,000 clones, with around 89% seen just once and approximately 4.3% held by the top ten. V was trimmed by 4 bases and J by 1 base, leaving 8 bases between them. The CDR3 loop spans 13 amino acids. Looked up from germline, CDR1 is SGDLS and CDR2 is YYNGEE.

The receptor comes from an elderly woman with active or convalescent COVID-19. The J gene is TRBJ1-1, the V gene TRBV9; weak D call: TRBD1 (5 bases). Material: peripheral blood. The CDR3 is CASSPGGNTEAFF. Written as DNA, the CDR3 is TGTGCCAGCAGCCCGGGGGGGAACACTGAAGCTTTCTTT.